This T cell receptor beta chain was retrieved from a study of T cell responses to AZD1222 COVID-19 vaccine (dated by TCRdb to about 2021). With respect to the entire study: A total of more than 230 trial participants underwent TCR sequencing, of whom roughly 210 had received two doses of AZD1222 and some 25 had received two doses of the MenACWY control vaccine. Enrollment into the trials was organized by age into subgroups of 18-55, 56-69 and 70-plus years, and those subgroups contained roughly 150, 30 and 60 TCR-sequenced participants, respectively. What the authors observed across the whole study: Vaccine-associated CD4 TCRs spanned the whole spike protein, with dominant responses in regions 160-218 and 743-854. Conclusions about previously exposed vaccinees are limited because only five to seven AZD1222 recipients were SARS-CoV-2 seropositive at baseline. Epitopes outside the regions mutated in the B.1.351 and B.1.1.7 variants were reportedly recognized by nearly half of the unique spike-specific TCRs. Participants were mostly white British, with more females than males. The authors suggested clonal diversity may have been underestimated. Spike-specific TCR breadth and depth rose significantly after two AZD1222 doses compared with day 0 and with MenACWY recipients. No day 14 peak-response samples were available, so repertoires were characterized only after the peak T cell response. The 56-69-year group was small, and its depth increase did not reach significance, likely because of low power.

Note on this clone: What antigen it recognizes has not been identified. Per-base qualities were not stored, and no clone one base away is much larger.

The label giving this sample's time point can be read as: about 28 days (+/-7) after the second vaccine dose. Because spike-specific TCR depth and breadth did not differ between the two schedules, AZD1222 recipients who got a second dose at roughly 4 weeks were pooled with those who got a second dose at roughly 12 weeks. Samples from vaccinated people were obtained from the UK trials COV001 and COV002, which included a single-blind randomized controlled phase 2/3 trial of AZD1222 (ChAdOx1 nCoV-19) in healthy adults. For TCRbeta chain sequencing, PBMC samples were collected from trial participants at day 0 and at day 28 after the second dose. The CDR3 regions of human TCRbeta chains were analyzed by immunosequencing. The paper's data handling went like this. Repertoire TCRs were matched against a reference library of SARS-CoV-2-specific TCRs generated with the MIRA antigen-specificity platform. Breadth was defined as the fraction of unique TCRs that were SARS-CoV-2-associated, and depth was defined as the fraction of total T cells that were SARS-CoV-2-associated. Using the MIRA data, each spike-specific TCR was mapped to the spike region that the TCR reacts to and placed in a CD4 or CD8 class. Log10-transformed breadth and depth values were compared by one-way ANOVA with Sidak's multiple comparisons tests. This is the immuneACCESS table as TCRdb keeps it, with only in-frame sequences that have V and J called. A part of the clones is gone; compared with another copy, unresolved V genes explain less than half, and the rest is unexplained. Clonal size and the V and J genes are those of that table, whereas D and trimming came from the DNA. For this sample the table gives about 86,000 clones, of which about nine tenths were detected only once. The top ten hold less than 6% of the sample.

The TCR originated in an adult who received the AZD1222 COVID-19 vaccine. The source was peripheral blood, collected 28 days after the second AZD1222 dose.

The CDR3 here reads CASWGLAGGKTYEQYF. The bases read TGTGCCAGCTGGGGACTAGCGGGGGGTAAGACCTACGAGCAGTACTTC. Here the chain combines TRBV7-9 and TRBJ2-7, with TRBD2 identical over 15 junction bases. Trimmed from V: 8 bases; trimmed from J: 2 bases; junction bases lacking a gene match: 7. The CDR3 runs 16 amino acids, cysteine and phenylalanine included. Only the CDR3 portion is preserved as DNA: 48 bases, with reading frame beginning at the first base. CDR1 and CDR2 were assigned from the germline V gene (reference sequence) as SEHNR and FQNEAQ.